This TCR beta chain was sequenced during a study of blood T cell repertoires in COVID-19. Trimming shortened V by 3 bases and J by 0 bases, and 5 bases separated the two germline ends. The CDR3 sequence is 13 residues long. CDR1 is ENHRY and CDR2 is SYGVKD in the germline V gene. Data came from immunoSEQ multiplex PCR; TCRdb stores just in-frame clones and leaves some out. The sample has 90,000 to 120,000 clones; 70% to 90% are singletons. This clone was recorded only once. This sequence was found in a middle-aged man with active or convalescent COVID-19. The sequencing sample was made of peripheral blood. This chain uses TRBV10-3 with TRBJ1-1; D is uncertain. For the CDR3, the DNA is TGTGCCATCAGTGACGAGATGAACACTGAAGCTTTCTTT. Translation gives CAISDEMNTEAFF.